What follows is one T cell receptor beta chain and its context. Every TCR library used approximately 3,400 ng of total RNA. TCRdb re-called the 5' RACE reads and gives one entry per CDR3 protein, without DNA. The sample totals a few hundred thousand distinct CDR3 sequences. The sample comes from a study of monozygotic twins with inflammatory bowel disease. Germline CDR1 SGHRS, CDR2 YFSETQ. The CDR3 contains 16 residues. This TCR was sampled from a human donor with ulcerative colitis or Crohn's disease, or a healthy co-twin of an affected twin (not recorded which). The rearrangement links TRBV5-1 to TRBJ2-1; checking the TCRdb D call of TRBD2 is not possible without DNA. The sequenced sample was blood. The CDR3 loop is CASSSLAGSSYNEQFF.